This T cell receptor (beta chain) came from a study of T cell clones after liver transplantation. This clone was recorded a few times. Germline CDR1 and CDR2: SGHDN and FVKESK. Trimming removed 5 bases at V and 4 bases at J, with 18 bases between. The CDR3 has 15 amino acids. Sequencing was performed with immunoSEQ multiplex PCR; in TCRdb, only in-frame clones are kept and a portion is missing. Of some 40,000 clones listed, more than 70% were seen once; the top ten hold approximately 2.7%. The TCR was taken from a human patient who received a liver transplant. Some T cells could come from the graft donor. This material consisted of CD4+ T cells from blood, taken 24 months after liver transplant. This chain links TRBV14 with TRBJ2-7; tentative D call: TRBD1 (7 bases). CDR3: CASSDRRQGGYEQYF. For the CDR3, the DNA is TGTGCCAGCAGCGACCGCCGACAGGGAGGATACGAGCAGTACTTC. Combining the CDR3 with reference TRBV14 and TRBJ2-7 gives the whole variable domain EAGVTQFPSHSVIEKGQTVTLRCDPISGHDNLYWYRRVMGKEIKFLLHFVKESKQDESGMPNNRFLAERTGGTYSTLKVQPAELEDSGVYFCASSDRRQGGYEQYFGPGTRLTVT.